Listed here are 2 T cell receptor beta chains from one sample, sequenced in a study of beta chain features in type 1 diabetes. Expressed TCRB transcripts were sequenced because the isolated RNA had all been reverse transcribed beforehand. Produced via immunoSEQ multiplex PCR; TCRdb's table is partial and in-frame only. This sample has 970,000 or so clones; 15% to 20% occur once, and the top ten carry about 0.02%. The source material was naive CD4+ T cells from blood. These receptors all stem from a woman aged 18-29 years in good health.

This clone was recorded a few times. The V and J genes are TRBV29-1 and TRBJ2-1; 11 bases are a match to TRBD2. V shed 3 bases and J 1 base; nucleotides not matched to a gene: 5. This CDR3 has 16 residues. Germline V gene sequence: CDR1 SQVTM, CDR2 ANQGSEA. The CDR3 coding sequence is TGCAGCGTTGAGCTAGCGGGAGGCGAGTCCTACAATGAGCAGTTCTTC. Translated, it gives CSVELAGGESYNEQFF.

V is TRBV21-1 and J is TRBJ2-3; TRBD2 was called by the table and not checked on the DNA. TRBV21-1 is an annotated pseudogene. The CDR3 runs 18 residues. The CDR3 nucleotides read TGTGCCAGCAACCCGGGTCTAGCACCAGTTTCCCTCACAGATATGCAGTATTTT. It encodes CASNPGLAPVSLTDMQYF.